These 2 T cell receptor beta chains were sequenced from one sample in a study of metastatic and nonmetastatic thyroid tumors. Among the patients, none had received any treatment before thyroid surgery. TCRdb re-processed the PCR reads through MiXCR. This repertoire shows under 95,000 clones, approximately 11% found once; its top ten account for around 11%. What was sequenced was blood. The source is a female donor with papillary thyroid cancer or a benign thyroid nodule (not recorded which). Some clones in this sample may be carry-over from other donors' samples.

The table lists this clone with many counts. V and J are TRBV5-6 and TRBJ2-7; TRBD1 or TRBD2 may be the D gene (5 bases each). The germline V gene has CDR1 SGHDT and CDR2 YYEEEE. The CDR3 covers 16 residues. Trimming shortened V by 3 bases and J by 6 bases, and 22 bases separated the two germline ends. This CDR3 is CASSYTGTDKTGEQYF. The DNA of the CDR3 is TGTGCCAGCAGCTATACCGGGACGGACAAAACGGGCGAGCAGTACTTC.

DNA of the CDR3: TGTGCCAGCAGAAATAGACAGGGGGGCACAGATACGCAGTATTTT. Its translation: CASRNRQGGTDTQYF. The chain has TRBV5-6 and TRBJ2-3; TRBD1 matches at 9 bases. V lost 5 bases and J lost 1; bases outside the gene matches: 5. The CDR3 is 15 amino acids. Germline-derived CDR1 and CDR2 are SGHDT and YYEEEE.